Listed here are 10 T cell receptor beta chains from one sample, sequenced in a study of blood T cells in healthy people across ages (dated by TCRdb to the mid-2010s). Library creation used 5' RACE. Data came from an Illumina HiSeq 2500. A second PCR of about 7 to 12 cycles was performed with a sample-barcoded 5' primer and a J-beta primer mix. TCRdb passed the public sequencing reads through fastp at Q25 and MiXCR, retaining productive beta sequences. Identical CDR3 protein sequences are pooled into one entry, listed with their most common genes and DNA. Within this sample are some 900,000 distinct CDR3 sequences, with more than 25% of them counted one time only. The ten largest clones capture around 16% of the sample. Sequenced: blood. These receptors all stem from an elderly woman in good health.

In the case of this clonotype: A single base separates this from a much larger clone, so it may be a read error. The rearrangement joins TRBV6-5 to TRBJ1-4, with D unresolved. The V gene lost 7 bases and the J gene lost 0 bases, with 9 bases spanning the gap. Germline assignment: CDR1 MNHEY and CDR2 SVGAGI. This CDR3 is 14 amino acids long. The CDR3 nucleotides are TGTGCCAGCAACCGCTTTGCAACTAATGAAAAACTGTTTTTT. Amino acids: CASNRFATNEKLFF.

The rearrangement links TRBV18 to TRBJ2-7; D unresolved. The germline gives CDR1 KGHSH, CDR2 LQKENI. This CDR3 is built from 14 residues. Deletions cut 0 bases from V and 0 bases from J, with 6 bases between. CDR3 in amino acids: CASSPPSASYEQYF. The CDR3 DNA is TGTGCCAGCTCACCACCGTCAGCCTCCTACGAGCAGTACTTC.

As regards this clonotype: The germline gene is not matched at one end of the junction; a read error may be the cause. This rearrangement joins TRBV3-1 to TRBJ2-1, with 11 bases aligning to TRBD1. CDR3 length equals 16 residues. From germline, CDR1 is LGHDT and CDR2 YNNKEL (reference sequence). CDR3 loop: CAGSQDGWDRGNEQFF. The CDR3 nucleotides are TGTGCCGGCAGCCAAGATGGGTGGGACAGGGGGAATGAGCAGTTCTTC.

This clonotype appeared many times. The chain combines TRBV24-1 with TRBJ2-5; D gene ambiguous. This CDR3 is built from 12 residues. CDR1 is KGHDR, CDR2 SFDVKD, per germline. V gave up 4 bases and J gave up 5 bases, with 7 bases separating them. CDR3 DNA sequence: TGTGCCACCAGTGACCCAGTGGAGACCCAGTACTTC. It is translated as CATSDPVETQYF.

This clonotype came up a few times. The chain uses TRBV4-3 and TRBJ1-6; D is uncertain. Germline assignment: CDR1 LGHNA and CDR2 YSLEER. The CDR3 totals 16 residues. V lost 0 bases to trimming and J lost 7 bases, with 13 bases between them. CDR3 loop: CASSQDVGIGNSPLHF. The CDR3 bases are TGCGCCAGCAGCCAAGATGTAGGGATAGGGAATTCACCCCTCCACTTT.

About this clonotype itself: This could be a read error, since a much larger clone is one nucleotide away. The chain links TRBV6-5 to TRBJ2-7; D possibly uses TRBD1 or TRBD2 (7 bases each). Trimming stripped 8 bases from V and 5 bases from J, with 22 bases between. From germline, CDR1 is MNHEY and CDR2 SVGAGI. The CDR3 totals 15 residues. In DNA form, the CDR3 reads TGTGCCAGCTCGTTGGGGGGGACAGTTTGTGACGAGCAGTACTTC. It codes for CASSLGGTVCDEQYF.

Only a few counts were recorded for this clonotype. The chain joins TRBV12-3 or TRBV12-4 to TRBJ2-2; 7 positions agree with TRBD1. This CDR3 comprises 15 residues. The junction had 9 bases not matched to a gene; V was cut back by 10 bases and J by 1 base. Here the CDR3 DNA reads TGTGCCACCTTGTCCCGGGACAGGAACACCGGGGAGCTGTTTTTT. Translation: CATLSRDRNTGELFF.

This clonotype appeared a few times. CDR3 DNA: TGTGCCAGCGCCGGGACAGTGTATATACCCCTCCACTTT. Its protein is CASAGTVYIPLHF. The chain carries TRBV2 and TRBJ1-6, with TRBD1 identical over 7 bases. The CDR3 extends over 13 amino acids. V was clipped by 8 bases and J by 12 bases; unmatched bases: 10. Germline CDR1 is SNHLY and CDR2 is FYNNEI.

In its sample, this clonotype was seen once. The chain uses TRBV20-1 and TRBJ1-3; D perhaps matches TRBD1 (5 bases). The CDR3 is 14 residues long. Germline V lookup: CDR1 DFQATT, CDR2 SNEGSKA (reference sequence). V was shortened by 5 bases and J by 0 bases, with 11 bases between the two germline ends. The CDR3, as DNA: TGCAGTGCTTTGGGACGGAGCTCTGGAAACACCATATATTTT. This encodes CSALGRSSGNTIYF.

This clonotype was recorded many times. This chain connects TRBV11-1 to TRBJ2-5; 9 bases match TRBD1. V lost 4 bases, J lost 2 bases, and 2 bases stayed unmatched. Germline assignment: CDR1 SGHAT and CDR2 FQDESV (reference sequence). CDR3 length: 14 residues. The CDR3, as DNA: TGTGCCAGCAGCTATGACAGGGGGCAAGAGACCCAGTACTTC. As protein: CASSYDRGQETQYF. Supplemented by reference TRBV11-1 and TRBJ2-5, the full variable domain reads EAEVAQSPRYKITEKSQAVAFWCDPISGHATLYWYRQILGQGPELLVQFQDESVVDDSQLPKDRFSAERLKGVDSTLKIQPAELGDSAMYLCASSYDRGQETQYFGPGTRLLVL.